A few counts support the clone carrying this T cell receptor beta chain. Its target is not known. These data come from a study of OX40 agonist ivuxolimab in advanced cancers. Overall study context: Melanoma, hepatocellular carcinoma, head and neck or renal cell cancer occurred in dose-escalation patients. Previous treatment with anti-PD-1, anti-PD-L1 or anti-CTLA-4 therapy was allowed; about 44% had received some.

Whole-study results and caveats: Researchers did not determine the expanded peripheral T cells' antigen specificity. On average, CD8+ T cells had more expanded clones than CD4+.

The protocol was immunoSEQ multiplex PCR, while the TCRdb copy is restricted to in-frame clones and leaves out a portion. The repertoire holds about 62,000 clones, around 85% seen once, with around 3.8% in the top ten. V trimming: 3 bases; J trimming: 1 base; junction bases outside the gene matches: 7. The CDR3 has 17 residues. Germline-derived CDR1 and CDR2 are SGDLS and YYNGEE. The source material was CD4+ or CD8+ T cells sorted from blood, sampled in a trial of the OX40 agonist ivuxolimab. The receptor was isolated from an adult with an advanced solid tumor such as melanoma, head and neck, liver or kidney cancer. The genes are TRBV9 and TRBJ2-6; TRBD1 agrees at 7 bases. CDR3 bases: TGTGCCAGCAGCGGACAGGGCGGTGGATCTGGGGCCAACGTCCTGACTTTC. It yields the protein CASSGQGGGSGANVLTF. Full variable domain (missing parts from reference TRBV9 and TRBJ2-6): DSGVTQTPKHLITATGQRVTLRCSPRSGDLSVYWYQQSLDQGLQFLIQYYNGEERAKGNILERFSAQQFPDLHSELNLSSLELGDSALYFCASSGQGGGSGANVLTFGAGSRLTVL.